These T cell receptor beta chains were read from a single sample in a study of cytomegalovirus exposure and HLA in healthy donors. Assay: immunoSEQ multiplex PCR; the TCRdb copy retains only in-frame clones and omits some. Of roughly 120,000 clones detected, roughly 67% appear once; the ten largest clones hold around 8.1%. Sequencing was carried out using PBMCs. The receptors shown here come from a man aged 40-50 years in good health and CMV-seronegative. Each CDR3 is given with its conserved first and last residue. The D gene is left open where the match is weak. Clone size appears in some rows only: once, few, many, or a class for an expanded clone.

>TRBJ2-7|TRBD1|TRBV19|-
CASADRGTPYEQYF
TGTGCCAGTGCCGACAGGGGGACCCCCTACGAGCAGTACTTC
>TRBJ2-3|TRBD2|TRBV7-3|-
CASSLAGGDTQYF
TGTGCCAGCAGCCTTGCGGGGGGGGATACGCAGTATTTT
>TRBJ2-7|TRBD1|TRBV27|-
CASSFGLGTQGSYEQYF
TGTGCCAGCAGTTTTGGTCTCGGGACACAGGGGTCCTACGAGCAGTACTTC
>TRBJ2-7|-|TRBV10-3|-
CAIGGRDFSYEQYF
TGTGCCATCGGCGGCAGGGACTTCTCCTACGAGCAGTACTTC
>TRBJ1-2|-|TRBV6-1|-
CASKQGINYGYTF
TGTGCCAGCAAACAGGGAATTAACTATGGCTACACCTTC
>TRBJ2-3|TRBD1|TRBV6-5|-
CATTETGEGTDTQYF
TGTGCCACCACGGAGACAGGGGAAGGAACAGATACGCAGTATTTT
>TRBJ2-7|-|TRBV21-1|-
CASSKGRCYEQYF
TGTGCCAGCAGCAAAGGGAGGTGCTACGAGCAGTACTTC
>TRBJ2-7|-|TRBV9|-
CASSLSGGGRDEQYF
TGTGCCAGCAGCTTATCAGGGGGCGGGAGGGACGAGCAGTACTTC
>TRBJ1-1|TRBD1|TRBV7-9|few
CASSLHPGQGSGEAFF
TGTGCCAGCAGCTTACATCCGGGACAGGGGTCCGGTGAAGCTTTCTTT
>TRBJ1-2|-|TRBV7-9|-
CASSLNAGVEKSYTF
TGTGCCAGCAGCTTAAACGCAGGGGTGGAGAAGAGCTACACCTTC
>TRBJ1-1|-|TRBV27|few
CASSLAAGEAFF
TGTGCCAGCAGTTTGGCGGCAGGGGAAGCTTTCTTT
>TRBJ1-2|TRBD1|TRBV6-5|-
CASSPGGSNYGYTF
TGTGCCAGCAGCCCAGGGGGAAGTAACTATGGCTACACCTTC
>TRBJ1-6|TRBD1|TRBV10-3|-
CASTGTGRSPLHF
TGTGCCTCTACCGGGACAGGGAGGTCACCCCTCCACTTT
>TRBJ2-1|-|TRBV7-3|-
CASSSSSYNEQFF
TGTGCCAGCAGCTCTTCTTCCTACAATGAGCAGTTCTTC
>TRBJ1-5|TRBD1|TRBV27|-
CASSHTLQTGFNQPQHF
TGTGCCAGCAGTCATACCCTCCAGACAGGGTTTAATCAGCCCCAGCATTTT
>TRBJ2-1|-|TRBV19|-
CASSSQDYYNEQFF
TGTGCCAGTAGTAGTCAGGATTATTACAATGAGCAGTTCTTC
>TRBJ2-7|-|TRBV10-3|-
CAIREGSAPLSEQYF
TGTGCCATCAGAGAGGGCAGCGCGCCCCTCTCCGAGCAGTACTTC